Presented here are 15 T cell receptor beta chains from one specimen sequenced in a study of response to subunit inactivated influenza vaccine (dated by TCRdb to between 2018 and 2020). Libraries were built with RT-PCR. The instrument given in TCRdb is Illumina HiSeq 2500. The public sequencing data were trimmed at Q25 with fastp and processed into clonotypes with MiXCR by TCRdb, which kept only in-frame beta chains. When rows share a CDR3 protein, they turn into one entry using the most common DNA and genes. The sample yields hundreds of thousands of distinct CDR3 sequences; approximately 17% were counted once. The top ten hold roughly 11% of the sample. The sequencing here drew on PBMCs from blood, taken roughly 5 days after vaccination. These receptors all stem from a man aged 50 to 59 who received an inactivated influenza vaccine. Donor details come from another sample of the same person, matched by shared clones.

This clonotype came up many times. The J gene is TRBJ2-5, the V gene TRBV7-8; the D is unclear. CDR1 and CDR2 from the germline V gene are SGHVS and FQNEAQ. The V and J ends lost 7 bases and 5 bases respectively, with 17 bases between them. The CDR3 is made up of 14 amino acids. CDR3 residues: CASTPPTDRETQYF. In DNA form, the CDR3 reads TGTGCCAGCACCCCCCCGACCGACCGGGAGACCCAGTACTTC.

This sequence joins TRBV28 and TRBJ2-7; tentatively, D is TRBD1 (7 bases). The CDR3 consists of 15 residues. Trimming took 7 bases from V and 1 from J, leaving 17 bases between them. Germline CDR1 reads MDHEN; CDR2 reads SYDVKM. The CDR3 nucleotides read TGTGCCAGCATTCCTGGGGGGACAGCTTCCTACGAGCAGTACTTC. Amino acids: CASIPGGTASYEQYF.

The chain employs TRBV10-3 and TRBJ2-2; weak D call: TRBD1 (6 bases). Trimming shortened V by 6 bases and J by 0 bases, and 11 bases separated the two germline ends. This CDR3 contains 15 residues. Germline-derived CDR1 and CDR2 are ENHRY and SYGVKD. As DNA, the CDR3 is TGTGCCATCAGGAGGGACACCGCGAACACCGGGGAGCTGTTTTTT. It translates to CAIRRDTANTGELFF.

The chain carries TRBV20-1 and TRBJ2-3, with 9 bases aligning to TRBD2. Trimming removed 5 bases from V and 4 bases from J; junction bases left unmatched: 7. The germline CDR1 and CDR2 sequences are DFQATT and SNEGSKA (reference sequence). The CDR3 sequence is 14 residues long. The CDR3 bases are TGCAGTGCTTTTAGCGGGAGAGTAGCAGATACGCAGTATTTT. This codes for CSAFSGRVADTQYF.

This clonotype was recorded a few times. This chain links TRBV25-1 with TRBJ1-1, with D hard to call. The CDR3 runs to 13 residues. Germline CDR1 and CDR2: MGHDK and SYGVNS. Deletions cut 1 base from V and 1 base from J, with 4 bases between. CDR3 sequence reads: CASSEWGNTEAFF. As DNA, the CDR3 is TGTGCCAGCAGTGAATGGGGGAACACTGAAGCTTTCTTT.

The gene calls are TRBV7-9 and TRBJ2-7; D is possibly TRBD1 (5 bases). This CDR3 contains 12 residues. Trimming took 7 bases from V and 0 from J, leaving 7 bases between them. Germline-derived CDR1 and CDR2 are SEHNR and FQNEAQ (reference sequence). The DNA of the CDR3 is TGTGCCAGCATTGGACACTCCTACGAGCAGTACTTC. It specifies CASIGHSYEQYF.

This chain joins TRBV7-2 and TRBJ2-3, with D hard to call. This CDR3 comprises 16 residues. Germline V CDR1 and CDR2: SGHTA, FQGNSA. Trimming pared 5 bases from V and 2 bases from J, leaving 17 bases between. The CDR3 DNA reads TGTGCCAGCAGCACCAGACTGGCACCCTCCACAGATACGCAGTATTTT. Translated, it gives CASSTRLAPSTDTQYF.

This clonotype turned up a few times. The chain employs TRBV29-1 and TRBJ2-2; 13 positions agree with TRBD2. There are 14 residues in the CDR3. V dropped 7 bases and J dropped 4; count of bases not matched to a gene: 3. Looked up from germline, CDR1 is SQVTM and CDR2 is ANQGSEA. CDR3 loop: CSAGTSGVTGELFF. CDR3 coding DNA: TGCAGCGCCGGGACTAGCGGGGTCACCGGGGAGCTGTTTTTT.

V usage is TRBV5-1 and J usage is TRBJ2-5; D remains unclear. This CDR3 region has 15 residues. Trimming took 4 bases from V and 4 from J, leaving 17 bases between them. CDR1 is SGHRS and CDR2 is YFSETQ in the germline V gene. CDR3 nucleotide sequence: TGCGCCAGCAGCCCAGGTTCCTTTTACCTAGAGACCCAGTACTTC. Amino acids: CASSPGSFYLETQYF. Full variable domain (missing parts from reference TRBV5-1 and TRBJ2-5): KAGVTQTPRYLIKTRGQQVTLSCSPISGHRSVSWYQQTPGQGLQFLFEYFSETQRNKGNFPGRFSGRQFSNSRSEMNVSTLELGDSALYLCASSPGSFYLETQYFGPGTRLLVL.

This clonotype was observed a handful of times. CDR3 DNA sequence: TGTGCCAGCAGTTACGCGTACTACGAGCAGTACTTC. Translating gives CASSYAYYEQYF. The chain couples TRBV6-2 or TRBV6-3 to TRBJ2-7; D is unresolved. V was pared by 2 bases and J by 3 bases, with 5 bases between. The CDR3 has 12 amino acids. Germline V gene sequence: CDR1 MNHEY, CDR2 SVGEGT.

This clonotype was seen only a few times. J is TRBJ1-1 and V is TRBV29-1, with D unresolved. The CDR3 has 12 amino acids. Germline V gene data show CDR1 as SQVTM and CDR2 as ANQGSEA. Trimming cost V 6 bases and J 0 bases, with 8 bases left between them. The CDR3 nucleotides are TGCAGCGTAAACAGCATGAACACTGAAGCTTTCTTT. Translated, it gives CSVNSMNTEAFF.

This rearrangement joins TRBV6-1 to TRBJ1-2; 7 bases fit TRBD1. V was clipped by 6 bases and J by 7 bases; unmatched bases: 14. This CDR3 region has 15 residues. Germline V CDR1 and CDR2: MNHNS, SASEGT. CDR3 amino acids: CASRPTDRAPFGYTF. The DNA for the CDR3 is TGTGCCAGCAGACCCACCGACAGGGCGCCGTTTGGCTACACCTTC.

The chain recombines TRBV18 with TRBJ2-7; 9 bases line up with TRBD1. CDR1 is KGHSH and CDR2 is LQKENI in the germline V gene. The length of the CDR3 is 17 residues. After removal of 2 bases from V and 4 bases from J, the junction contained 12 bases not matched to a gene. CDR3 DNA sequence: TGTGCCAGCTCACCAACGGACAGGGGTCCCACCTCTTACGAGCAGTACTTC. Protein sequence: CASSPTDRGPTSYEQYF.

This clonotype has more than one count but fewer than ten. The rearrangement links TRBV5-1 to TRBJ1-6; 8 bases line up with TRBD1. Germline V gives CDR1 SGHRS, CDR2 YFSETQ. The CDR3 runs 16 residues. V lost 4 bases and J lost 10; bases outside the gene matches: 13. CDR3 loop: CASSPGQGTTGSPLHF. In DNA form, the CDR3 reads TGCGCCAGCAGCCCAGGACAGGGAACAACGGGATCACCCCTCCACTTT.

The sample holds many counts of this clonotype. This chain uses TRBV5-1 with TRBJ2-7, with TRBD1 identical over 7 bases. V was pared by 3 bases and J by 7 bases, with 10 bases of the junction left unmatched. The CDR3 consists of 14 residues. Germline values: CDR1 SGHRS, CDR2 YFSETQ. The CDR3 sequence: CASSYGTALVEQYF. The CDR3, as DNA: TGCGCCAGCAGCTACGGGACAGCCCTAGTGGAGCAGTACTTC. Drawing the rest from reference TRBV5-1 and TRBJ2-7, the complete variable domain is KAGVTQTPRYLIKTRGQQVTLSCSPISGHRSVSWYQQTPGQGLQFLFEYFSETQRNKGNFPGRFSGRQFSNSRSEMNVSTLELGDSALYLCASSYGTALVEQYFGPGTRLTVT.